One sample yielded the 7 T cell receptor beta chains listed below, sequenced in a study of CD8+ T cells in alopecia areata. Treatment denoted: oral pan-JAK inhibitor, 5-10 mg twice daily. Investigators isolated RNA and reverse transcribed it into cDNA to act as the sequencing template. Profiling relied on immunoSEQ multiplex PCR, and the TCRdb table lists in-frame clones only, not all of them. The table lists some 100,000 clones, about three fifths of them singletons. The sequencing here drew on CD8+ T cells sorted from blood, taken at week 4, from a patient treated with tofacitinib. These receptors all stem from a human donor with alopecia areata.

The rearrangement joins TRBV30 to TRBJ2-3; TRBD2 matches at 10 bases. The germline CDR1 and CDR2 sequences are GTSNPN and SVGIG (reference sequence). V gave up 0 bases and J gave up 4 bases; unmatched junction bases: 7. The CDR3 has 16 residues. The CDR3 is CAWSVGSSGGADTQYF. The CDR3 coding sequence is TGTGCCTGGAGTGTAGGGTCTAGCGGGGGCGCAGATACGCAGTATTTT. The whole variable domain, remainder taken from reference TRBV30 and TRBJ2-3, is SQTIHQWPATLVQPVGSPLSLECTVEGTSNPNLYWYRQAAGRGLQLLFYSVGIGQISSEVPQNLSASRPQDRQFILSSKKLLLSDSGFYLCAWSVGSSGGADTQYFGPGTRLTVL.

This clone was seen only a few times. CDR3 residues: CASKGTDGNIQYF. The CDR3, as DNA: TGTGCCAGCAAAGGGACAGACGGAAACATTCAGTACTTC. V usage is TRBV2 and J usage is TRBJ2-4; 7 bases align to TRBD1. The germline gives CDR1 SNHLY, CDR2 FYNNEI. The CDR3 has 13 residues. The V and J ends lost 7 bases and 6 bases, in that order; junction bases with no gene match: 6.

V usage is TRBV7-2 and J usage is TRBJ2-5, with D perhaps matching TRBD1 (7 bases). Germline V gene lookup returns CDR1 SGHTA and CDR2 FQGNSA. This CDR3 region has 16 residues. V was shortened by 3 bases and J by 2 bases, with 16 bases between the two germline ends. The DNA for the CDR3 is TGTGCCAGCAGCTTTAGGCAGGGGGGTTTGCAAGAGACCCAGTACTTC. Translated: CASSFRQGGLQETQYF. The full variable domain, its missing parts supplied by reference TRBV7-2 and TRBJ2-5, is GAGVSQSPSNKVTEKGKDVELRCDPISGHTALYWYRQSLGQGLEFLIYFQGNSAPDKSGLPSDRFSAERTGGSVSTLTIQRTQQEDSAVYLCASSFRQGGLQETQYFGPGTRLLVL.

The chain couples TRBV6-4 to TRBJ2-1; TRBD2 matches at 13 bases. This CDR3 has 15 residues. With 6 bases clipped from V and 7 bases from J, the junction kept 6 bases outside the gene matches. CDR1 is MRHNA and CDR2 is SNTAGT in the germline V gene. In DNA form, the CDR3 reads TGTGCCAGCAGCATACTAGCGGGGGGGCTAAATGAGCAGTTCTTC. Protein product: CASSILAGGLNEQFF.

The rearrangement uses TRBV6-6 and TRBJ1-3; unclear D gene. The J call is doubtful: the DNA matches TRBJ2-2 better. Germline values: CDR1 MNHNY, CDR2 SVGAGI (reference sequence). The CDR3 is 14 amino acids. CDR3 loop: CASSLLILTGELFF. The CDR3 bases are TGTGCCAGCAGTTTACTAATCCTCACCGGGGAGCTGTTTTTT.

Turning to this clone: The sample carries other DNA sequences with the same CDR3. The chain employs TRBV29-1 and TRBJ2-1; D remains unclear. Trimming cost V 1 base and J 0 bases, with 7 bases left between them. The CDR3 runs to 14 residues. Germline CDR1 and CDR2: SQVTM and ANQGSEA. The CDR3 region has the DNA TGCAGCGTTGAAGGGACCCTCTCCTACAATGAGCAGTTCTTC. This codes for CSVEGTLSYNEQFF.

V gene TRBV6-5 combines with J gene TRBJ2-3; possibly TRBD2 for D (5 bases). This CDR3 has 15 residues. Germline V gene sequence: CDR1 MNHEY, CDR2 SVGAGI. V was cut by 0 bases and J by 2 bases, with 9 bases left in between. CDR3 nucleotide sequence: TGTGCCAGCAGTTACTCTAGCGAGTCCACAGATACGCAGTATTTT. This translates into CASSYSSESTDTQYF.